These 28 T cell receptor beta chains were sequenced from one sample in a study of T-cell memory formation after mild COVID-19. In TCRdb, the 5' RACE reads were re-called with MiXCR into one record per CDR3 protein. The sample shows hundreds of thousands of distinct CDR3 sequences, more than 15% of them seen only once. Sequencing input: PBMCs or a T cell subset sorted from them (not recorded which). These receptors were collected from an adult woman who had mild COVID-19 (a few samples of this study predate the infection). Cell type and time point are not known.

This clonotype was seen a few times. The chain combines TRBV5-1 with TRBJ2-3, with D unresolved. Trimming removed 2 bases at V and 4 bases at J, with 8 bases between. The CDR3 is 13 amino acids. Germline V gene lookup returns CDR1 SGHRS and CDR2 YFSETQ. The CDR3 spells CASSLLEADTQYF. CDR3 nucleotide sequence: TGCGCCAGCAGCTTATTAGAGGCAGATACGCAGTATTTT. The variable domain in full, with the rest retrieved from reference TRBV5-1 and TRBJ2-3, is KAGVTQTPRYLIKTRGQQVTLSCSPISGHRSVSWYQQTPGQGLQFLFEYFSETQRNKGNFPGRFSGRQFSNSRSEMNVSTLELGDSALYLCASSLLEADTQYFGPGTRLTVL.

V usage is TRBV5-1 and J usage is TRBJ1-3; D may be TRBD1 (6 bases). The CDR3 is 15 amino acids. Germline assignment: CDR1 SGHRS and CDR2 YFSETQ. Between the trimmed V and J ends, which lost 4 bases and 2 bases, there was a span of 13 bases. CDR3 in amino acids: CASSQDRGPGNTIYF. CDR3 DNA sequence: TGCGCCAGCAGCCAGGACAGAGGGCCTGGAAACACCATATATTTT.

The chain couples TRBV19 to TRBJ2-1, with TRBD2 matching over 7 bases. The germline V gene encodes CDR1 LNHDA and CDR2 SQIVND (reference sequence). This CDR3 has 16 residues. With V trimmed by 4 bases and J by 1 base, 7 bases remained unmatched. The CDR3 region has the DNA TGTGCCAGTAGTAGGACTAGTTCCGTTTCCTACAATGAGCAGTTCTTC. Protein: CASSRTSSVSYNEQFF.

This clonotype has just a few counts. This sequence joins TRBV6-2 or TRBV6-3 and TRBJ2-7; TRBD2 matches at 15 bases. Unmatched junction bases numbered 16, after V lost 0 bases and J lost 4 bases. CDR1 and CDR2 from the germline V gene are MNHEY and SVGEGT. This CDR3 is 21 amino acids long. The CDR3 is CASSYSVLGLAGGERQYEQYF. CDR3 nucleotide sequence: TGTGCCAGCAGTTACTCGGTACTGGGACTAGCGGGAGGCGAGCGCCAATACGAGCAGTACTTC.

This clonotype was seen more than once but under ten times. The chain employs TRBV5-1 and TRBJ2-3; D is ambiguous. Trimming took off 0 bases at V and 2 bases at J, with 22 bases between the two ends. CDR1 is SGHRS, CDR2 YFSETQ, per germline. This CDR3 is built from 19 residues. Here the CDR3 reads CASSLALHRRKPTTDTQYF. CDR3 coding DNA: TGCGCCAGCAGCTTGGCCCTTCACCGACGGAAGCCCACCACAGATACGCAGTATTTT.

The CDR3 spells CASSITGGFTDTQYF. The CDR3 DNA reads as TGTGCCAGTAGTATAACGGGGGGCTTCACAGATACGCAGTATTTT. V gene TRBV19 combines with J gene TRBJ2-3; weak D call: TRBD2 (7 bases). Trimming cost V 2 bases and J 2 bases, with 11 bases left between them. The germline V gene has CDR1 LNHDA and CDR2 SQIVND (reference sequence). CDR3 length equals 15 residues.

This clonotype was counted at least ten times. The chain carries TRBV7-9 and TRBJ1-2, with unresolved D. Looked up from germline, CDR1 is SEHNR and CDR2 is FQNEAQ (reference sequence). V lost 1 base and J 4 bases, leaving 4 bases between the germline ends. The CDR3 is 12 residues long. CDR3 residues: CASSLEVYGYTF. The CDR3 bases are TGTGCCAGCAGCTTAGAAGTCTATGGCTACACCTTC.

This clonotype was counted only a few times. The CDR3 protein is CASSPARVAGDYEQYF. The DNA for the CDR3 is TGTGCCAGCAGCCCGGCCCGAGTAGCGGGGGACTACGAGCAGTACTTC. The rearrangement uses TRBV3-1 and TRBJ2-7, with 9 bases identical to TRBD2. The CDR3 runs 16 residues. CDR1 is LGHDT, CDR2 YNNKEL, per germline (reference sequence). V dropped 4 bases and J dropped 3; count of bases not matched to a gene: 10.

This clonotype was found many times. The J gene is TRBJ2-7, the V gene TRBV2; D assignment may be TRBD1 or TRBD2 (5 bases each). The V and J ends lost 7 bases and 2 bases respectively, with 21 bases between them. The germline V gene has CDR1 SNHLY and CDR2 FYNNEI. The CDR3 is made up of 16 amino acids. The CDR3 DNA reads as TGTGCCAGCAAACAACCGGGACCTGACGGCGCCTACGAGCAGTACTTC. As protein: CASKQPGPDGAYEQYF.

This chain uses TRBV7-9 with TRBJ1-2; a possible D gene is TRBD1 (6 bases). From germline, CDR1 is SEHNR and CDR2 FQNEAQ (reference sequence). Trimming stripped 5 bases from V and 8 bases from J, with 9 bases between. The CDR3 is made up of 11 amino acids. DNA of the CDR3: TGTGCCAGCAGCCCCACAGGGGGCTACACCTTC. Protein sequence: CASSPTGGYTF. The full variable domain, in which reference TRBV7-9 and TRBJ1-2 provide the parts outside the CDR3, is DTGVSQNPRHKITKRGQNVTFRCDPISEHNRLYWYRQTLGQGPEFLTYFQNEAQLEKSRLLSDRFSAERPKGSFSTLEIQRTEQGDSAMYLCASSPTGGYTFGSGTRLTVV.

This chain uses TRBV7-2 with TRBJ2-7; D possibly matches TRBD1 or TRBD2 (7 bases each). Trimming left V 4 bases short and J 8 bases short, with 21 bases between. This CDR3 region has 15 residues. CDR1 is SGHTA, CDR2 FQGNSA, per germline. The CDR3 coding sequence is TGTGCCAGCAGCTCAGGGACAGACTTCGGGGGGCAGCAGTACTTC. Translating it yields CASSSGTDFGGQQYF. Based on the CDR3 plus reference TRBV7-2 and TRBJ2-7, the full variable domain is GAGVSQSPSNKVTEKGKDVELRCDPISGHTALYWYRQSLGQGLEFLIYFQGNSAPDKSGLPSDRFSAERTGGSVSTLTIQRTQQEDSAVYLCASSSGTDFGGQQYFGPGTRLTVT.

This clonotype came up a few times. The V gene is TRBV5-1, the J gene TRBJ2-5; a possible D gene is TRBD2 (7 bases). Germline V CDR1 and CDR2: SGHRS, YFSETQ. The V gene lost 5 bases and the J gene lost 1 base, with 18 bases spanning the gap. The CDR3 covers 16 residues. CDR3 in amino acids: CASSPEGGRFQETQYF. CDR3 DNA sequence: TGCGCCAGCAGTCCCGAGGGGGGGCGCTTCCAAGAGACCCAGTACTTC.

This clonotype occurred a few times. This chain links TRBV20-1 with TRBJ2-4; 8 bases agree with TRBD2. Germline assignment: CDR1 DFQATT and CDR2 SNEGSKA (reference sequence). The CDR3 is made up of 15 amino acids. V gave up 6 bases and J gave up 0 bases; unmatched junction bases: 7. The CDR3 bases are TGCAGTGCAGCCGGTCTAGCGGGAGCCAAAAACATTCAGTACTTC. It translates to CSAAGLAGAKNIQYF.

The V call is TRBV10-3, the J call TRBJ2-3, with D perhaps being TRBD1 or TRBD2 (6 bases each). The CDR3 contains 13 residues. The germline V and J ends were trimmed by 10 bases and 2 bases, with 13 bases remaining between them. Germline CDR1 ENHRY, CDR2 SYGVKD. This CDR3 is CATRGQSTDTQYF. CDR3 in DNA: TGTGCCACCCGGGGGCAATCCACAGATACGCAGTATTTT.

The V call is TRBV7-2, the J call TRBJ1-5; D uncertain. This CDR3 comprises 16 residues. The V end was cut by 1 base, the J end by 0 bases, with 10 bases between. CDR1 is SGHTA, CDR2 FQGNSA, per germline. CDR3 in amino acids: CASSLGGTPSNQPQHF. The CDR3 DNA reads TGTGCCAGCAGCTTAGGGGGAACCCCTAGCAATCAGCCCCAGCATTTT.

A few counts support this clonotype. J is TRBJ2-5 and V is TRBV7-9; 10 bases fit TRBD1. In germline, CDR1 is SEHNR, CDR2 FQNEAQ (reference sequence). V shed 5 bases, J shed 4 bases, and the junction held 4 bases outside the gene matches. The CDR3 is 14 residues long. CDR3 residues: CASSAWDRGETQYF. The CDR3, as DNA: TGTGCCAGCAGCGCCTGGGACAGGGGAGAGACCCAGTACTTC.

This chain links TRBV4-1 with TRBJ1-4; D is unresolved. Germline values: CDR1 MGHRA, CDR2 YSYEKL. With 7 bases removed from V and 4 bases from J, the gap between germline ends came to 13 bases. This CDR3 has 14 residues. CDR3 in amino acids: CASTRPGGNEKLFF. In DNA form, the CDR3 reads TGCGCCAGCACCCGACCGGGTGGTAATGAAAAACTGTTTTTT.

This clonotype was counted ten times or more. The gene calls are TRBV5-1 and TRBJ2-7; 7 bases are shared with TRBD1. J gave up 6 bases and V 0 bases, and 6 bases lay outside the gene matches. Germline V gives CDR1 SGHRS, CDR2 YFSETQ. The CDR3 length is 14 residues. In DNA, the CDR3 is TGCGCCAGCAGCTTGGCCGACAGGGCAGCCGAGCAGTACTTC. This codes for CASSLADRAAEQYF.

The V and J genes are TRBV20-1 and TRBJ2-3, with TRBD2 matching 9 bases. The CDR3 has 15 amino acids. The germline gives CDR1 DFQATT, CDR2 SNEGSKA (reference sequence). Trimming removed 2 bases from V and 4 bases from J; junction bases left unmatched: 7. In DNA, the CDR3 is TGCAGTGCTAGAAGGGCGGGAGGGACCGCAGATACGCAGTATTTT. It is translated as CSARRAGGTADTQYF.

There are a few counts of this clonotype. The chain joins TRBV3-1 to TRBJ2-5; TRBD2 matches at 11 bases. CDR1 is LGHDT and CDR2 is YNNKEL in the germline V gene (reference sequence). The V gene end was trimmed by 5 bases and the J gene end by 5 bases; junction bases not matched to a gene: 4. There are 14 residues in the CDR3. CDR3 coding DNA: TGTGCCAGCAGCATACTAGCGGGGGTTGAGACCCAGTACTTC. Encoded protein: CASSILAGVETQYF.

The chain links TRBV7-8 to TRBJ2-1, with 14 bases identical to TRBD2. Germline assignment: CDR1 SGHVS and CDR2 FQNEAQ. This CDR3 is 16 amino acids long. The J segment lost 4 bases and the V segment lost 5 bases, leaving 4 bases of the junction unmatched. CDR3 sequence: CASSPRLAGGYNEQFF. The CDR3, as DNA: TGTGCCAGCAGCCCGAGACTAGCGGGAGGGTACAATGAGCAGTTCTTC.

This clonotype occurred a few times. J is TRBJ1-1 and V is TRBV20-1; D gene ambiguous. The CDR3 covers 16 residues. Germline V gives CDR1 DFQATT, CDR2 SNEGSKA (reference sequence). Trimming shortened V by 6 bases and J by 1 base, and 21 bases separated the two germline ends. The CDR3 region has the DNA TGCAGTGCCTGGTTATCTGGGCCTCTCACGAACACTGAAGCTTTCTTT. Residues: CSAWLSGPLTNTEAFF.

This clonotype was counted a few times. The V gene is TRBV2, the J gene TRBJ2-7; no firm D call. From germline, CDR1 is SNHLY and CDR2 FYNNEI. With 0 bases removed from V and 1 base from J, the gap between germline ends came to 7 bases. There are 14 residues in the CDR3. CDR3 sequence (DNA): TGTGCCAGCAGTGAAGCGGGGATATCCTACGAGCAGTACTTC. It encodes CASSEAGISYEQYF.

This clonotype was seen a handful of times. DNA of the CDR3: TGCGCCAGCAGCCAAGAGGATGGGGCTAGCACAGATACGCAGTATTTT. Translation gives CASSQEDGASTDTQYF. The rearrangement uses TRBV4-3 and TRBJ2-3; D perhaps matches TRBD1 (5 bases). The V end lost 0 bases, the J end lost 0 bases, and 10 bases lay between the germline ends. The CDR3 totals 16 residues. Germline V CDR1 and CDR2: LGHNA, YSLEER.

The chain joins TRBV6-2 or TRBV6-3 to TRBJ1-2; 8 bases map to TRBD1. This CDR3 has 13 amino acids. The germline V gene has CDR1 MNHEY and CDR2 SVGEGT. V gave up 5 bases and J gave up 6 bases; unmatched junction bases: 5. The chain's CDR3 is CASSNDRGNGYTF. For the CDR3, the DNA is TGTGCCAGCAGTAATGACAGGGGTAATGGCTACACCTTC.

This clonotype was picked up a small number of times. This sequence joins TRBV29-1 and TRBJ2-1; 7 nucleotides line up with TRBD1. The CDR3 runs to 13 residues. Trimming removed 6 bases from V and 6 bases from J; junction bases left unmatched: 8. The V gene's germline CDR1 is SQVTM and CDR2 ANQGSEA. The CDR3 nucleotides read TGCAGCGTGAGACAGGGTAAGGGCAATGAGCAGTTCTTC. Translating it yields CSVRQGKGNEQFF.

J is TRBJ1-2 and V is TRBV7-2; no firm D call. Trimming cost V 0 bases and J 4 bases, with 9 bases left between them. This CDR3 comprises 14 residues. Germline V gene sequence: CDR1 SGHTA, CDR2 FQGNSA. As DNA, the CDR3 is TGTGCCAGCAGCTTAGCCTTCATCGCCTATGGCTACACCTTC. Encoded protein: CASSLAFIAYGYTF.

Only a few counts were recorded for this clonotype. V usage is TRBV19 and J usage is TRBJ2-6; unclear D gene. The CDR3 runs to 15 residues. V dropped 0 bases and J dropped 1 base, with 4 bases sitting between them. Per the germline V gene, CDR1 is LNHDA and CDR2 is SQIVND (reference sequence). The CDR3 DNA sequence: TGTGCCAGTAGTATAGACGTATCTGGGGCCAACGTCCTGACTTTC. Protein: CASSIDVSGANVLTF.